One TCR beta chain is described in this entry. Only a few counts were recorded for this clone. Which antigen it targets is not known. The sample holds no much larger clone one base away, and base qualities are not on file. This sample is part of a study of T cell responses to AZD1222 COVID-19 vaccine (dated by TCRdb to the early 2020s). Notes on the research overall: AZD1222 recipients with second doses at about 4 weeks or about 12 weeks were pooled, because spike-specific TCR depth and breadth did not differ between schedules. TCR sequencing covered 233 trial participants: approximately 200 given two doses of AZD1222 and 26 given two doses of MenACWY control vaccine. Trial participants were enrolled by age into 18-55, 56-69 and 70-plus year subgroups, with about 150, 27 and 61 TCR-sequenced participants respectively.

The CDR3 regions of human TCRbeta chains were subjected to immunosequencing. Processing in the source paper ran as follows. Repertoire TCRs were checked for matches against a reference library of SARS-CoV-2-specific TCRs that had been generated using the MIRA antigen-specificity platform. Breadth meant the fraction of unique TCRs that were SARS-CoV-2-associated, whereas depth meant the fraction of total T cells that were SARS-CoV-2-associated. Using the MIRA data, each spike-specific TCR was mapped to the spike region that the TCR reacts to and placed in a CD4 or CD8 class. Log10-transformed breadth and depth values were compared by one-way ANOVA with Sidak's multiple comparisons tests. TCRdb obtained this table from immuneACCESS and retained in-frame rearrangements with V and J assigned. These tables miss some clones; where compared with another copy, unresolved V genes account for less than half of the shortfall, and the remainder is unexplained. The V and J calls and the clone size are those of that table, but D and trimming were determined from the DNA. The sample has about 78,000 clones on record, roughly 82% of them singletons. Around 3% of the sample comes from the top ten.

What the study reported, not specific to this receptor: Most participants were white British and females outnumbered males, and the authors suggested that clonal diversity may have been underestimated. A significant rise in spike-specific TCR breadth and depth was observed after two AZD1222 doses relative to day 0 and relative to MenACWY recipients. CD4 TCRs associated with the vaccine covered the entire spike protein, and the dominant responses were in regions 160-218 and 743-854. Epitopes outside the regions mutated in the B.1.351 and B.1.1.7 variants were reportedly recognized by nearly half of the unique spike-specific TCRs. Conclusions about previously exposed vaccinees are limited because only six or seven AZD1222 recipients were SARS-CoV-2 seropositive at baseline. In the small 56-69-year group, the increase in depth fell short of significance, most likely because of low power. Because no day 14 peak-response samples were available, repertoires were characterized only after the peak T cell response.

From the cysteine through the phenylalanine, the CDR3 covers 15 amino acids. Only the CDR3 DNA is retained, 45 bases long and in frame from the first base. The junction carries 13 bases between V and J, which are trimmed by 2 bases and 3 bases respectively. The germline V gene sets CDR1 to MNHEY and CDR2 to SVGAGI. The sample's time point label is to be understood as: baseline before first vaccination. Vaccinee samples came from UK trials COV001 and COV002, including a single-blind randomized controlled phase 2/3 trial of AZD1222 (ChAdOx1 nCoV-19) in healthy adults. Trial participant PBMC samples were collected at day 0 and day 28 after the second dose for TCRbeta chain sequencing.

The sequencing used peripheral blood, collected on day 0 of AZD1222 vaccination. This TCR derives from an adult in good health. Rearrangement joined TRBV6-5 to TRBJ1-2, with the D gene call left open. In nucleotides, the sequence is TGTGCCAGCAGTTACGAGGGTGCCGGAGACTATGGCTACACCTTC. Its amino acids are CASSYEGAGDYGYTF.